This T cell receptor (beta chain) is from a study of blood T cells in healthy people across ages. A second PCR, run for about 6 to 11 cycles, used a sample-barcoded 5' primer plus a J-beta primer mix. TCRdb called the 5' RACE reads again in MiXCR, with one record for every CDR3 protein. The sample includes approximately 780,000 distinct CDR3 sequences, 20% to 30% of them seen just once. The CDR3 has 15 residues. Germline V gives CDR1 SGHTA, CDR2 FQGNSA. These data also formed part of another study, on T cells of mothers and their children.

Sequenced sample: blood. V is TRBV7-2 and J is TRBJ2-5; TRBD2 aligns across 9 bases. The J call may be incorrect, as the DNA end agrees better with TRBJ2-1. The source is a boy aged 5-17 years in good health. CDR3 nucleotides: TGTGCCAGCAGCTTAATAGCGGGGGCCTGGGATGAGCAGTTCTTC. Its protein product is CASSLIAGAWDEQFF.